These 25 T cell receptor beta chains were sequenced from one sample in a study of blood T cell repertoires in COVID-19. Generated by immunoSEQ multiplex PCR, the TCRdb table keeps only in-frame clones and is missing some. The profile shows about 150,000 clones, around 80% of them singletons. Sequenced material: PBMCs or T cells enriched from blood (not recorded which). All receptors derive from a man aged 45-65 years who had recovered from COVID-19.

This sequence joins TRBV2 and TRBJ1-3; the D gene is possibly TRBD1 (5 bases). The germline CDR1 and CDR2 sequences are SNHLY and FYNNEI. With 5 bases removed from V and 0 bases from J, the gap between germline ends came to 14 bases. CDR3 length: 16 amino acids. The CDR3 region has the DNA TGTGCCAGCAGTCCCCTCCAGGGAAACTCTGGAAACACCATATATTTT. Protein sequence: CASSPLQGNSGNTIYF.

V is TRBV4-1 and J is TRBJ1-1; D might be TRBD1 (5 bases). V gave up 0 bases and J gave up 5 bases, with 19 bases separating them. CDR3 length: 17 amino acids. Germline CDR1 MGHRA, CDR2 YSYEKL. The CDR3 loop is CASSQDTHGGEGTEAFF. Written as DNA, the CDR3 is TGCGCCAGCAGCCAAGATACCCACGGGGGGGAGGGGACTGAAGCTTTCTTT.

The rearrangement links TRBV30 to TRBJ1-1; weak D call: TRBD1 (5 bases). The CDR3 has 12 residues. The ends were cut back, 0 bases at V and 6 bases at J, with 8 bases in the middle. Germline CDR1 and CDR2: GTSNPN and SVGIG (reference sequence). CDR3 sequence (DNA): TGTGCCTGGAGTGTAGGCAGGGCTGAAGCTTTCTTT. As protein: CAWSVGRAEAFF.

This clone was seen once. J is TRBJ2-1 and V is TRBV18; 11 nucleotides align to TRBD2. After removal of 3 bases from V and 8 bases from J, the junction contained 12 bases not matched to a gene. CDR3 length: 17 amino acids. Per the germline V gene, CDR1 is KGHSH and CDR2 is LQKENI. The CDR3 DNA sequence: TGTGCCAGCTCACCGCTTACTAGCGGGGGTGTGGGTGATGAGCAGTTCTTC. Amino acids: CASSPLTSGGVGDEQFF.

This clone was observed a single time. CDR3 bases: TGTGCCAGCAGCCAGACGGGGGGCACTGAAGCTTTCTTT. Translation gives CASSQTGGTEAFF. V and J are TRBV7-9 and TRBJ1-1; D might be TRBD1 (5 bases). The length of the CDR3 is 13 residues. Deletions cut 5 bases from V and 4 bases from J, with 11 bases between. Germline CDR1 is SEHNR and CDR2 is FQNEAQ (reference sequence).

This clone was observed a few times. CDR3 nucleotide sequence: TGTGCCAGCAGCCAAGGGCAGTCCAGCTCCTACGAGCAGTACTTC. Translating it yields CASSQGQSSSYEQYF. The chain has TRBV3-1 (or the pseudogene TRBV3-2) and TRBJ2-7, with D uncertain. V lost 1 base and J lost 0, with 10 bases in between. The CDR3 sequence is 15 residues long. Germline loops: CDR1 LGHDT, CDR2 YNNKEL (reference sequence).

The chain joins TRBV20-1 to TRBJ1-2; D call uncertain. CDR1 is DFQATT, CDR2 SNEGSKA, per germline (reference sequence). The CDR3 spans 11 residues. Trimming removed 3 bases at V and 8 bases at J, with 10 bases between. CDR3 coding DNA: TGCAGTGCTAGTTTGGACTCGGGCTACACCTTC. Translating gives CSASLDSGYTF.

The chain has TRBV7-6 and TRBJ1-1, with a possible D match to TRBD1 (5 bases). Germline loops: CDR1 SGHVS, CDR2 FNYEAQ. V was clipped by 4 bases and J by 3 bases, with 12 bases between them. This CDR3 comprises 14 residues. CDR3 in DNA: TGTGCCAGCAGCTCCCATCCGGGGGACACTGAAGCTTTCTTT. Residues: CASSSHPGDTEAFF.

This clone has only a few counts. The same CDR3 also results from other DNA sequences found in this sample. The chain is built from TRBV19 and TRBJ1-4, with D perhaps matching TRBD1 (5 bases). The germline V gene has CDR1 LNHDA and CDR2 SQIVND (reference sequence). The CDR3 is made up of 12 amino acids. V gave up 3 bases and J gave up 9 bases, with 8 bases separating them. CDR3 nucleotide sequence: TGTGCCAGTAGTATCGGGGGAAAAAAACTGTTTTTT. Translation: CASSIGGKKLFF.

V gene TRBV6-5 combines with J gene TRBJ1-6; 10 positions match TRBD1. The CDR3 runs 16 residues. Trimming cost V 0 bases and J 10 bases; bases outside gene matches: 6. CDR1 is MNHEY and CDR2 is SVGAGI in the germline V gene. The CDR3 protein is CASSYSSPGQGSPLHF. Written as DNA, the CDR3 is TGTGCCAGCAGTTACTCGTCTCCGGGACAGGGGTCACCCCTCCACTTT.

The gene calls are TRBV7-8 and TRBJ1-1, with a weak D call TRBD1 (5 bases). The CDR3 is 14 residues long. V lost 3 bases to trimming and J lost 0 bases, with 8 bases between them. Germline lookup yields CDR1 SGHVS and CDR2 FQNEAQ. CDR3 in DNA: TGTGCCAGCAGCTTTAGGACACTGAACACTGAAGCTTTCTTT. Amino acid sequence: CASSFRTLNTEAFF.

The chain joins TRBV19 to TRBJ1-2, with 7 bases identical to TRBD1. This CDR3 contains 15 residues. V shed 5 bases and J 7 bases; nucleotides not matched to a gene: 13. Germline lookup yields CDR1 LNHDA and CDR2 SQIVND (reference sequence). The CDR3 DNA sequence: TGTGCCAGTAGTCCCCGGGACAGTGCGGGCGGTGGCTACACCTTC. Its translation: CASSPRDSAGGGYTF.

The chain combines TRBV29-1 with TRBJ1-1; 11 positions match TRBD1. The V segment lost 6 bases and the J segment 1 base; nucleotides outside the gene matches: 1. CDR1 and CDR2 (germline): SQVTM, ANQGSEA. The CDR3 runs 13 residues. The DNA of the CDR3 is TGCAGCGTGGGACAGGGGGAGAACACTGAAGCTTTCTTT. Translation gives CSVGQGENTEAFF. The full variable domain, with the rest looked up from reference TRBV29-1 and TRBJ1-1, is SAVISQKPSRDICQRGTSLTIQCQVDSQVTMMFWYRQQPGQSLTLIATANQGSEATYESGFVIDKFPISRPNLTFSTLTVSNMSPEDSSIYLCSVGQGENTEAFFGQGTRLTVV.

The rearrangement uses TRBV4-2 and TRBJ1-5, with D hard to call. CDR3 size: 14 residues. CDR1 and CDR2 (germline): LGHNA, YNFKEQ. Trimming shortened V by 0 bases and J by 2 bases, and 5 bases separated the two germline ends. As DNA, the CDR3 is TGTGCCAGCAGCCAAGATCAGGGCAATCAGCCCCAGCATTTT. Amino acid sequence: CASSQDQGNQPQHF.

The genes are TRBV19 and TRBJ1-2; D call uncertain. The CDR3 length is 13 residues. V lost 2 bases to trimming and J lost 2 bases, with 6 bases between them. Germline CDR1 and CDR2: LNHDA and SQIVND (reference sequence). DNA for the CDR3: TGTGCCAGTAGTATACCACAGAACTATGGCTACACCTTC. This gives the protein CASSIPQNYGYTF.

This chain joins TRBV19 and TRBJ1-2, with D uncertain. The CDR3 is made up of 13 amino acids. The V and J ends lost 3 bases and 4 bases respectively, with 9 bases between them. CDR1 is LNHDA and CDR2 is SQIVND in the germline V gene (reference sequence). The chain's CDR3 is CASSMGGGYGYTF. CDR3 bases: TGTGCCAGTAGTATGGGTGGCGGCTATGGCTACACCTTC.

The chain has TRBV6-5 and TRBJ1-2, with a possible D match to TRBD1 (6 bases). The ends were cut back, 8 bases at V and 5 bases at J, with 12 bases in the middle. The length of the CDR3 is 12 residues. Per germline, CDR1 MNHEY and CDR2 SVGAGI. The CDR3 region has the DNA TGTGCCAGCCACACAGGGAGTTATGGCTACACCTTC. Amino acid sequence: CASHTGSYGYTF.

The chain recombines TRBV6-5 with TRBJ1-2, with TRBD1 matching 9 bases. CDR3 length: 15 amino acids. The V segment lost 4 bases and the J segment 8 bases; nucleotides outside the gene matches: 11. Germline CDR1 MNHEY, CDR2 SVGAGI. CDR3 DNA: TGTGCCAGCAGTTTTTTCTCCGGGACAGGGTCCGGCTACACCTTC. This sequence encodes CASSFFSGTGSGYTF.

The J gene is TRBJ2-5, the V gene TRBV9; 13 bases fit TRBD2. The CDR3 has 17 amino acids. Germline assignment: CDR1 SGDLS and CDR2 YYNGEE. V shed 4 bases, J shed 5 bases, and the junction held 11 bases outside the gene matches. The CDR3: CASSPRTSGGVFETQYF. DNA for the CDR3: TGTGCCAGCAGCCCCCGGACTAGCGGGGGCGTCTTTGAGACCCAGTACTTC.

In its sample, this clone was seen many times. This chain joins TRBV30 and TRBJ1-1, with D hard to call. Trimming left V 4 bases short and J 1 base short, with 7 bases between. Germline CDR1 GTSNPN, CDR2 SVGIG (reference sequence). The CDR3 consists of 12 residues. Here the CDR3 reads CAWTDGNTEAFF. As DNA, the CDR3 is TGTGCCTGGACAGATGGGAACACTGAAGCTTTCTTT.

This clone was observed a few times. This chain uses TRBV29-1 with TRBJ1-1; D may be TRBD1 (5 bases). The V end lost 3 bases, the J end lost 0 bases, and 8 bases lay between the germline ends. Germline V gene sequence: CDR1 SQVTM, CDR2 ANQGSEA. CDR3 length: 13 residues. The CDR3 reads CSVDGHLNTEAFF. The DNA for the CDR3 is TGCAGCGTTGACGGACACCTGAACACTGAAGCTTTCTTT.

The V gene is TRBV6-5, the J gene TRBJ1-6, with D unclear. The germline V and J ends were trimmed by 5 bases and 9 bases, with 17 bases remaining between them. Looked up from germline, CDR1 is MNHEY and CDR2 is SVGAGI. CDR3 size: 15 residues. The CDR3 DNA reads TGTGCCAGCAGTACCCGGTCAGGTTTGGTTTCACCCCTCCACTTT. It encodes CASSTRSGLVSPLHF.

V is TRBV3-1 (or the pseudogene TRBV3-2) and J is TRBJ1-1; D perhaps matches TRBD1 (6 bases). Trimming pared 4 bases from V and 5 bases from J, leaving 11 bases between. The CDR3 has 13 amino acids. Per the germline V gene, CDR1 is LGHDT and CDR2 is YNNKEL (reference sequence). The CDR3 sequence is CASSLQGVTEAFF. The CDR3 region has the DNA TGTGCCAGCAGCCTACAGGGAGTGACTGAAGCTTTCTTT.

The chain carries TRBV10-2 and TRBJ2-5; 7 bases agree with TRBD2. Unmatched junction bases numbered 9, after V lost 7 bases and J lost 4 bases. CDR1 and CDR2 (germline): WSHSY, SAAADI. This CDR3 region has 14 residues. The CDR3 coding sequence is TGCGCCAGCAACCCGACTAGCTCTGCAGAGACCCAGTACTTC. It is translated as CASNPTSSAETQYF.

In this sample, this clone turned up a few times. J is TRBJ1-4 and V is TRBV6-1, with D uncertain. Germline V gives CDR1 MNHNS, CDR2 SASEGT. This CDR3 is built from 12 residues. V lost 1 base and J 7 bases, leaving 4 bases between the germline ends. The CDR3 DNA reads TGTGCCAGCAGTGAAGTGGCTGAAAAACTGTTTTTT. Its translation is CASSEVAEKLFF.